This T cell receptor (beta chain) was obtained from a study of shared clonotypes between healthy human individuals. Study findings and constraints: Few donors limited the genetic and exposure-history diversity represented.

Donors comprised only Caucasian adults living in Nashville, Tennessee. There are a few counts of this clone. Its target is not known. This same CDR3 is encoded by further DNA sequences in the sample. Trimming removed 2 bases at V and 7 bases at J, with 9 bases between. Germline lookup yields CDR1 GTSNPN and CDR2 SVGIG (reference sequence). The CDR3 consists of 11 residues. Clones were sequenced by immunoSEQ multiplex PCR, and TCRdb holds only the in-frame ones, with some missing. Found here are roughly 480,000 clones, 79% of them singletons; the top ten hold roughly 12%. This sequence was found in a woman between 40 and 50 years old in good health. Some clones in this sample may be carry-over from other donors' samples. The specimen was PBMCs. J is TRBJ2-7 and V is TRBV30; maybe TRBD1 (6 bases). CDR3 DNA: TGTGCCTGGAGTCAGGACAGTGAGCAGTACTTC. Amino acids: CAWSQDSEQYF.